This T cell receptor (beta chain) was retrieved from a study of response to subunit inactivated influenza vaccine. MiXCR, run by TCRdb on the RT-PCR reads, gives a single entry per CDR3 protein. Of 600,000 to 850,000 distinct CDR3 sequences listed, 14% are singletons. V shed 1 base and J 6 bases; nucleotides not matched to a gene: 7. The CDR3 extends over 16 amino acids. CDR1 and CDR2 (germline): SEHNR, FQNEAQ (reference sequence). Only a few counts were recorded for this clonotype. Sequencing used PBMCs from blood, obtained 14 to 15 days before vaccination. The sequence was obtained from a man in his fifties who received an inactivated influenza vaccine. The chain has TRBV7-9 and TRBJ2-7; the match to TRBD2 covers 12 bases. CDR3 loop: CASSLGPGLAGSEQYF. DNA of the CDR3: TGTGCCAGCAGCTTAGGGCCCGGACTAGCGGGAAGCGAGCAGTACTTC.